A selection of T cell receptor beta chains follows, all from one sample in a study of blood T cell repertoires in COVID-19. Produced via immunoSEQ multiplex PCR; TCRdb's table is partial and in-frame only. This sample has roughly 70,000 clones; about nine tenths occur once, and the top ten carry under 4%. Source material: peripheral blood. Every receptor here comes from a man aged 50 to 59 with active COVID-19. The CDR3 runs from the conserved cysteine through the conserved F or W. Fields, in order: clone size, V gene, J gene, D gene, CDR3 protein, CDR3 DNA. A D gene is named only where the DNA matches it firmly. Not every row has a clone size; where given, it reads once, few, many or a size class.

abundance: NA; v_gene: TRBV19; j_gene: TRBJ2-1; d_gene: TRBD2; CDR3aa: CATRGRAPNEQFF; CDR3nt: TGTGCCACCCGAGGGAGGGCCCCCAATGAGCAGTTCTTC
abundance: NA; v_gene: TRBV7-3; j_gene: TRBJ2-1; d_gene: TRBD2; CDR3aa: CASSVAGPSYNEQFF; CDR3nt: TGTGCCAGCAGTGTAGCGGGACCCTCCTACAATGAGCAGTTCTTC
abundance: NA; v_gene: TRBV11-3; j_gene: TRBJ2-2; d_gene: TRBD2; CDR3aa: CASSLAAGTANTGELFF; CDR3nt: TGTGCCAGCAGCTTAGCAGCGGGGACCGCGAACACCGGGGAGCTGTTTTTT
abundance: NA; v_gene: TRBV7-3; j_gene: TRBJ1-5; d_gene: NA; CDR3aa: CASSTQGNQPQHF; CDR3nt: TGTGCCAGCAGCACACAGGGCAATCAGCCCCAGCATTTT
abundance: NA; v_gene: TRBV28; j_gene: TRBJ1-4; d_gene: NA; CDR3aa: CASSITGQGKEKLFF; CDR3nt: TGTGCCAGCAGCATTACAGGTCAAGGAAAGGAAAAACTGTTTTTT
abundance: few; v_gene: TRBV28; j_gene: TRBJ2-7; d_gene: TRBD1; CDR3aa: CASSARDNRGQEQYF; CDR3nt: TGTGCCAGCAGTGCCCGAGATAACAGGGGGCAAGAGCAGTACTTC
abundance: NA; v_gene: TRBV25-1; j_gene: TRBJ1-2; d_gene: NA; CDR3aa: CASSSRGSVYGYTF; CDR3nt: TGTGCCAGCAGTTCGAGAGGGTCCGTATATGGCTACACCTTC
abundance: NA; v_gene: TRBV4-1; j_gene: TRBJ1-3; d_gene: NA; CDR3aa: CASSQQAGSGNTIYF; CDR3nt: TGCGCCAGCAGCCAACAAGCGGGATCTGGAAACACCATATATTTT
abundance: NA; v_gene: TRBV7-3; j_gene: TRBJ2-1; d_gene: NA; CDR3aa: CASTLTLDNEQFF; CDR3nt: TGTGCCAGCACCCTTACGCTAGACAATGAGCAGTTCTTC
abundance: NA; v_gene: TRBV19; j_gene: TRBJ2-3; d_gene: TRBD1; CDR3aa: CASSRGQVDTQYF; CDR3nt: TGTGCCAGTAGTAGGGGACAGGTAGATACGCAGTATTTT
abundance: NA; v_gene: TRBV6-4; j_gene: TRBJ2-3; d_gene: TRBD2; CDR3aa: CASSDRGLLAGSTDTQYF; CDR3nt: TGTGCCAGCAGTGACCGGGGCCTTCTAGCGGGGAGCACAGATACGCAGTATTTT
abundance: once; v_gene: TRBV19; j_gene: TRBJ2-7; d_gene: NA; CDR3aa: CASSSAGGYEQYF; CDR3nt: TGTGCCAGTAGTTCGGCAGGGGGGTACGAGCAGTACTTC
abundance: NA; v_gene: TRBV3-1/TRBV3-2; j_gene: TRBJ2-1; d_gene: TRBD2; CDR3aa: CASSQGRRASGGAYNEQFF; CDR3nt: TGTGCCAGCAGCCAAGGTCGTAGGGCTAGCGGGGGGGCGTACAATGAGCAGTTCTTC
abundance: NA; v_gene: TRBV5-5; j_gene: TRBJ1-2; d_gene: TRBD1; CDR3aa: CASSFRTGGNGYTF; CDR3nt: TGTGCCAGCAGCTTCAGGACAGGGGGAAATGGCTACACCTTC
abundance: once; v_gene: TRBV5-4; j_gene: TRBJ1-2; d_gene: TRBD1; CDR3aa: CASSETGSIGYTF; CDR3nt: TGTGCCAGCAGCGAGACAGGGTCAATCGGCTACACCTTC
abundance: NA; v_gene: TRBV28; j_gene: TRBJ2-7; d_gene: TRBD1; CDR3aa: CASSPWTGGSYEQYF; CDR3nt: TGTGCCAGCAGTCCCTGGACAGGGGGATCGTACGAGCAGTACTTC
abundance: NA; v_gene: TRBV6-6; j_gene: TRBJ2-2; d_gene: NA; CDR3aa: CASSRGGGTNTGELFF; CDR3nt: TGTGCCAGCAGTCGAGGCGGGGGCACGAACACCGGGGAGCTGTTTTTT
abundance: NA; v_gene: TRBV7-2; j_gene: TRBJ2-7; d_gene: NA; CDR3aa: CASSESAGWGEQYF; CDR3nt: TGTGCCAGCAGCGAGAGCGCGGGGTGGGGCGAGCAGTACTTC
abundance: NA; v_gene: TRBV12-5; j_gene: TRBJ2-7; d_gene: TRBD1; CDR3aa: CASGLGTGVLEQYF; CDR3nt: TGTGCTAGTGGTTTAGGGACAGGGGTCCTTGAGCAGTACTTC
abundance: NA; v_gene: TRBV19; j_gene: TRBJ2-7; d_gene: TRBD2; CDR3aa: CASSPLAGGVYEQYF; CDR3nt: TGTGCCAGTAGTCCTCTAGCGGGAGGAGTATACGAGCAGTACTTC
abundance: NA; v_gene: TRBV28; j_gene: TRBJ2-5; d_gene: TRBD1; CDR3aa: CASSSTTGKETQYF; CDR3nt: TGTGCCAGCAGTTCCACGACAGGGAAAGAGACCCAGTACTTC
abundance: NA; v_gene: TRBV24-1; j_gene: TRBJ2-1; d_gene: TRBD1; CDR3aa: CATSEVGTGRYNEQFF; CDR3nt: TGTGCCACCAGTGAGGTAGGGACAGGGAGGTACAATGAGCAGTTCTTC
abundance: NA; v_gene: TRBV7-9; j_gene: TRBJ1-3; d_gene: NA; CDR3aa: CASSRGQGRSGNTIYF; CDR3nt: TGTGCCAGCAGCAGGGGCCAGGGGCGCTCTGGAAACACCATATATTTT
abundance: NA; v_gene: TRBV3-1/TRBV3-2; j_gene: TRBJ2-5; d_gene: TRBD1; CDR3aa: CASSQTGGLETQYF; CDR3nt: TGTGCCAGCAGCCAAACAGGGGGCCTGGAGACCCAGTACTTC
abundance: NA; v_gene: TRBV2; j_gene: TRBJ2-5; d_gene: NA; CDR3aa: CASSLGREETQYF; CDR3nt: TGTGCCAGCTCCCTGGGCAGGGAAGAGACCCAGTACTTC
abundance: NA; v_gene: TRBV6-5; j_gene: TRBJ2-1; d_gene: NA; CDR3aa: CASNRVAGIGNEQFF; CDR3nt: TGTGCCTCCAATAGGGTGGCGGGAATTGGCAATGAGCAGTTCTTC
abundance: NA; v_gene: TRBV25-1; j_gene: TRBJ1-3; d_gene: NA; CDR3aa: CASAGAGLGNTIYF; CDR3nt: TGTGCCAGCGCAGGGGCAGGGCTTGGAAACACCATATATTTT
abundance: NA; v_gene: TRBV11-1; j_gene: TRBJ2-5; d_gene: NA; CDR3aa: CASSSLETQYF; CDR3nt: TGTGCCAGCAGCTCGTTAGAGACCCAGTACTTC
abundance: NA; v_gene: TRBV19; j_gene: TRBJ1-4; d_gene: TRBD1; CDR3aa: CASRGWGQGAEKLFF; CDR3nt: TGTGCCAGTAGAGGATGGGGACAGGGGGCTGAAAAACTGTTTTTT
abundance: NA; v_gene: TRBV4-3; j_gene: TRBJ1-1; d_gene: NA; CDR3aa: CASSQEQGNTEAFF; CDR3nt: TGCGCCAGCAGCCAAGAACAGGGGAACACTGAAGCTTTCTTT
abundance: NA; v_gene: TRBV24-1; j_gene: TRBJ2-5; d_gene: TRBD1; CDR3aa: CATSDCAGQEKTQYF; CDR3nt: TGTGCCACCAGTGATTGTGCGGGACAGGAGAAGACCCAGTACTTC
abundance: once; v_gene: TRBV5-1; j_gene: TRBJ2-5; d_gene: TRBD1; CDR3aa: CASSFGDRGQETQYF; CDR3nt: TGCGCCAGCAGCTTTGGGGACAGAGGCCAAGAGACCCAGTACTTC
abundance: NA; v_gene: TRBV5-1; j_gene: TRBJ1-1; d_gene: NA; CDR3aa: CASSLEMNTEAFF; CDR3nt: TGCGCCAGCAGCCTCGAGATGAACACTGAAGCTTTCTTT
abundance: NA; v_gene: TRBV5-1; j_gene: TRBJ1-2; d_gene: NA; CDR3aa: CASSLGRGNYGYTF; CDR3nt: TGCGCCAGCAGCTTGGGGCGGGGAAACTATGGCTACACCTTC
abundance: once; v_gene: TRBV7-6; j_gene: TRBJ1-5; d_gene: NA; CDR3aa: CASSPWTRRGNQPQHF; CDR3nt: TGTGCCAGCAGCCCCTGGACCCGGCGGGGCAATCAGCCCCAGCATTTT
abundance: NA; v_gene: TRBV5-4; j_gene: TRBJ1-5; d_gene: NA; CDR3aa: CASSLDGSSNQPQHF; CDR3nt: TGTGCCAGCAGCTTGGACGGGTCTAGCAATCAGCCCCAGCATTTT
abundance: NA; v_gene: TRBV18; j_gene: TRBJ1-1; d_gene: NA; CDR3aa: CASSLQGGTEAFF; CDR3nt: TGTGCCAGCTCTCTTCAGGGTGGCACTGAAGCTTTCTTT
abundance: NA; v_gene: TRBV6-5; j_gene: TRBJ2-2; d_gene: NA; CDR3aa: CASSYSGGDAGELFF; CDR3nt: TGTGCCAGCAGTTACTCAGGAGGGGATGCCGGGGAGCTGTTTTTT
abundance: NA; v_gene: TRBV18; j_gene: TRBJ2-2; d_gene: TRBD2; CDR3aa: CASSPARTSGRHTGELFF; CDR3nt: TGTGCCAGCTCACCAGCAAGGACTAGCGGGAGGCACACCGGGGAGCTGTTTTTT
abundance: NA; v_gene: TRBV5-1; j_gene: TRBJ2-3; d_gene: TRBD1; CDR3aa: CASSLVGGRDTQYF; CDR3nt: TGCGCCAGCAGCTTGGTAGGGGGCCGAGATACGCAGTATTTT
abundance: NA; v_gene: TRBV6-2/TRBV6-3; j_gene: TRBJ2-7; d_gene: TRBD2; CDR3aa: CASSFPGRTSGRYPYEQYF; CDR3nt: TGTGCCAGCAGTTTTCCAGGGAGGACTAGCGGGAGGTACCCCTACGAGCAGTACTTC
abundance: NA; v_gene: TRBV27; j_gene: TRBJ2-7; d_gene: NA; CDR3aa: CASSAHQAGYEQYF; CDR3nt: TGTGCCAGCAGTGCCCACCAGGCGGGTTACGAGCAGTACTTC
abundance: NA; v_gene: TRBV10-2; j_gene: TRBJ2-1; d_gene: TRBD2; CDR3aa: CASSDTSGRGNEQFF; CDR3nt: TGCGCCAGCAGTGATACTAGCGGGAGGGGGAATGAGCAGTTCTTC
abundance: NA; v_gene: TRBV6-5; j_gene: TRBJ2-6; d_gene: TRBD1; CDR3aa: CASRPQGAGANVLTF; CDR3nt: TGTGCCAGCAGACCACAGGGGGCTGGGGCCAACGTCCTGACTTTC
abundance: NA; v_gene: TRBV11-2; j_gene: TRBJ2-1; d_gene: TRBD2; CDR3aa: CASSPTGTSAYNEQFF; CDR3nt: TGTGCCAGCAGCCCAACCGGGACTAGCGCTTACAATGAGCAGTTCTTC
abundance: NA; v_gene: TRBV6-2/TRBV6-3; j_gene: TRBJ2-3; d_gene: TRBD2; CDR3aa: CASSSRGGVTDTQYF; CDR3nt: TGTGCCAGCAGTTCACGGGGGGGAGTAACAGATACGCAGTATTTT
abundance: NA; v_gene: TRBV5-4; j_gene: TRBJ2-1; d_gene: TRBD1; CDR3aa: CASTFSAGTGVYEQFF; CDR3nt: TGTGCCAGCACCTTCTCCGCCGGGACAGGGGTTTATGAGCAGTTCTTC
abundance: NA; v_gene: TRBV7-2; j_gene: TRBJ2-7; d_gene: TRBD1; CDR3aa: CASSFGTGGGEQYF; CDR3nt: TGTGCCAGCAGCTTCGGCACAGGGGGTGGCGAGCAGTACTTC
abundance: once; v_gene: TRBV14; j_gene: TRBJ1-2; d_gene: NA; CDR3aa: CASSQVGTRNGYTF; CDR3nt: TGTGCCAGCAGCCAAGTAGGGACTAGAAATGGCTACACCTTC
abundance: NA; v_gene: TRBV19; j_gene: TRBJ2-3; d_gene: TRBD2; CDR3aa: CASSWGLAAGDTQYF; CDR3nt: TGTGCCAGTAGTTGGGGACTAGCGGCGGGAGATACGCAGTATTTT
abundance: NA; v_gene: TRBV4-2; j_gene: TRBJ2-3; d_gene: TRBD2; CDR3aa: CASSQRGGPDTQYF; CDR3nt: TGTGCCAGCAGCCAACGGGGAGGGCCAGATACGCAGTATTTT
abundance: NA; v_gene: TRBV5-6; j_gene: TRBJ2-7; d_gene: NA; CDR3aa: CASSWLQLSYEQYF; CDR3nt: TGTGCCAGCAGCTGGTTACAGCTCTCCTACGAGCAGTACTTC
abundance: NA; v_gene: TRBV12-3/TRBV12-4; j_gene: TRBJ2-3; d_gene: NA; CDR3aa: CASGDSSSDTQYF; CDR3nt: TGTGCCAGCGGGGACTCGTCCTCAGATACGCAGTATTTT
abundance: NA; v_gene: TRBV4-1; j_gene: TRBJ1-2; d_gene: TRBD1; CDR3aa: CASSQGWTGGPGYTF; CDR3nt: TGCGCCAGCAGCCAAGGGTGGACAGGGGGTCCGGGCTACACCTTC
abundance: NA; v_gene: TRBV6-6; j_gene: TRBJ2-3; d_gene: NA; CDR3aa: CASSYPGRPDTQYF; CDR3nt: TGTGCCAGCAGTTACCCTGGGAGGCCAGATACGCAGTATTTT